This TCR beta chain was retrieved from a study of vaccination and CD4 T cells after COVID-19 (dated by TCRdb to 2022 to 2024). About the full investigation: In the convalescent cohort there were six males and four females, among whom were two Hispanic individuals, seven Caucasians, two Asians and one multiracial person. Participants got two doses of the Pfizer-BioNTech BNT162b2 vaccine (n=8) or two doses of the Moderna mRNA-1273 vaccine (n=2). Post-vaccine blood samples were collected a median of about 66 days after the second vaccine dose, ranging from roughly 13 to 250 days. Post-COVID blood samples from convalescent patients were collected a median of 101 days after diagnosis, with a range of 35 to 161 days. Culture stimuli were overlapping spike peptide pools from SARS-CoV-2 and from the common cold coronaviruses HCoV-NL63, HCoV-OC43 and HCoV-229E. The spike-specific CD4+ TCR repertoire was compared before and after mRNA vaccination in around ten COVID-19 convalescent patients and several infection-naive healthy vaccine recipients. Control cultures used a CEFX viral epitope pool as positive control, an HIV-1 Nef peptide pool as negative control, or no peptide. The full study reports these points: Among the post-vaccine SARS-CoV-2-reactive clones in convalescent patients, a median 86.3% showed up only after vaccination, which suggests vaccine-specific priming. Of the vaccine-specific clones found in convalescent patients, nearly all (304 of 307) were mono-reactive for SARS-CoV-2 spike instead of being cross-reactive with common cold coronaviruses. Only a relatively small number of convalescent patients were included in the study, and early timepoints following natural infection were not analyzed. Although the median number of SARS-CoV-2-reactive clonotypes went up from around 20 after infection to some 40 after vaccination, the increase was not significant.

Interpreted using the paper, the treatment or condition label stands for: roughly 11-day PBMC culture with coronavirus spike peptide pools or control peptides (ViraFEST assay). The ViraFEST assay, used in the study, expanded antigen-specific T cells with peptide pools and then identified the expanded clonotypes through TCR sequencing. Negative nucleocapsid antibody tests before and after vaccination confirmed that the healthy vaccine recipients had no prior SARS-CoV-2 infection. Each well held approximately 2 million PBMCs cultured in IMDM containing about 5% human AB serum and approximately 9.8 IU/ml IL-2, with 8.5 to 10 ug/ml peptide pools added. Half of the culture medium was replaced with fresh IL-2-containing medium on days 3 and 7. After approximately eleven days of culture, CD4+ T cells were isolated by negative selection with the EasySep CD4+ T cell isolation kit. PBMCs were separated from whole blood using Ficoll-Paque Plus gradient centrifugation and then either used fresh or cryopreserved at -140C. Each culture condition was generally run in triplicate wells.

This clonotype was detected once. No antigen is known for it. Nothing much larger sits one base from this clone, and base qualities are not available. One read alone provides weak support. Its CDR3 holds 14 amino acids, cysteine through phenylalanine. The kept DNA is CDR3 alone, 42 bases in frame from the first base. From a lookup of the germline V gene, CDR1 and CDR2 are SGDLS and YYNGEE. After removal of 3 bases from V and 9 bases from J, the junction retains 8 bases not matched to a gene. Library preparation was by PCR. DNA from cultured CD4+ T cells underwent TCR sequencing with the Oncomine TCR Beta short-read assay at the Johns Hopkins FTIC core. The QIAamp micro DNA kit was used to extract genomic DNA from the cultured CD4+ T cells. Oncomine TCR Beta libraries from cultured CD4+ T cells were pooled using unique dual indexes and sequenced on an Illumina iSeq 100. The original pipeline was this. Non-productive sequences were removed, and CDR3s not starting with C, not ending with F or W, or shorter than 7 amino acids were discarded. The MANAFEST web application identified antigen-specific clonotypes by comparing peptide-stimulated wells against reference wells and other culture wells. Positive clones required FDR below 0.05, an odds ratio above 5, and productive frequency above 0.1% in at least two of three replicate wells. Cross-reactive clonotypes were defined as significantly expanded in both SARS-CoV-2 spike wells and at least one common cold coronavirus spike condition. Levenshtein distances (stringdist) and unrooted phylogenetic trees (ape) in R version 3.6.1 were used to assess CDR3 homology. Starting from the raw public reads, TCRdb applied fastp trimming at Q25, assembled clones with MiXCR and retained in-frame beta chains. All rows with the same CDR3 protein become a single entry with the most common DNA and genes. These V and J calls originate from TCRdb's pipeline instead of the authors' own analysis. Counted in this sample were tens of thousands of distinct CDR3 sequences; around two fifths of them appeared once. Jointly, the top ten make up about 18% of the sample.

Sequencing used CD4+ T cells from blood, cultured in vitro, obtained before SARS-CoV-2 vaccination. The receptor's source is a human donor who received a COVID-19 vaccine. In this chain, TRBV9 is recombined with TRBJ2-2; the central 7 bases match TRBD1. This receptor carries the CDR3 CASSAQQGDRELFF. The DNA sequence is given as TGTGCCAGCAGCGCGCAGCAGGGGGACAGGGAGCTGTTTTTT.